A selection of T cell receptor beta chains follows, all from one sample in a study of shared clonotypes between healthy human individuals. The protocol was immunoSEQ multiplex PCR, while the TCRdb copy is restricted to in-frame clones and leaves out a portion. The sample holds about 1 million clones, about 70% seen once. Material for sequencing was memory CD4+ T cells sorted from blood. The receptors were sampled from a man younger than 35 in good health. Both conserved end residues are part of each CDR3. A D gene is named only where the DNA matches it firmly. Clone size is not always given. Where it is, it says once, few, many or a class for expanded clones.

clone_size	j_call	v_call	d_call	cdr3_nt	cdr3_aa
once	TRBJ2-5	TRBV27	TRBD2	TGTGCCAGCACTAGCGGGGGGGGAACCCAGTACTTC	CASTSGGGTQYF
NA	TRBJ2-3	TRBV19	TRBD1	TGTGCCAGTCGGGACAGGGGGCCAGATACGCAGTATTTT	CASRDRGPDTQYF
few	TRBJ2-3	TRBV9	TRBD2	TGTGCCAGCAGCCCCCTAGCGGGAGGCACAGATACGCAGTATTTT	CASSPLAGGTDTQYF
NA	TRBJ1-2	TRBV2	NA	TGTGCCAGCAGTGAAAACGCCGCAGGGCCTTATGGCTACACCTTC	CASSENAAGPYGYTF
NA	TRBJ2-3	TRBV7-9	NA	TGTGCCAGCAGCGCGGGTCCACCAGGGGAATTCACAGATACGCAGTATTTT	CASSAGPPGEFTDTQYF
NA	TRBJ2-6	TRBV5-6	TRBD1	TGTGCCAGCAGCTTGTTTCAGGGGGTAAGCTCTGGGGCCAACGTCCTGACTTTC	CASSLFQGVSSGANVLTF
NA	TRBJ1-4	TRBV6-6	NA	TGTGCCAGCAAAACCGGGACCGAAAAACTGTTTTTT	CASKTGTEKLFF
many	TRBJ2-7	TRBV9	TRBD2	TGTGCCAGCAGCGTAAGAATCGCGGGAGTAAACGAGCAGTACTTC	CASSVRIAGVNEQYF
NA	TRBJ2-5	TRBV7-2	NA	TGTGCCAGCAGCTTATTGGGACAAGAGACCCAGTACTTC	CASSLLGQETQYF
NA	TRBJ1-3	TRBV19	NA	TGTGCCAGTAGTATAGCCGGGAAACGCTCTGGAAACACCATATATTTT	CASSIAGKRSGNTIYF
NA	TRBJ1-4	TRBV7-9	TRBD1	TGTGCCAGCAGCCCATGGGACAGAGGGGGTGAAAAACTGTTTTTT	CASSPWDRGGEKLFF
once	TRBJ1-2	TRBV6-1	NA	TGTGCCAGCAGTCTCCACAGGGTCCTCTATGGCTACACCTTC	CASSLHRVLYGYTF
NA	TRBJ2-3	TRBV27	NA	TGTGCCAGCAGTTGGGCGGGAAAGACAGATACGCAGTATTTT	CASSWAGKTDTQYF
NA	TRBJ2-3	TRBV7-2	TRBD2	TGTGCCAGCAGCTCAGGACTAGCGGGAGGGTGGGCAGATACGCAGTATTTT	CASSSGLAGGWADTQYF
NA	TRBJ2-1	TRBV7-8	NA	TGTGCCAGCAGCCAGGACTATTTGGGCAATGAGCAGTTCTTC	CASSQDYLGNEQFF
once	TRBJ2-3	TRBV18	TRBD2	TGTGCCAGCTCACCACTGGCGGGAGAGGCAGATACGCAGTATTTT	CASSPLAGEADTQYF
NA	TRBJ2-7	TRBV19	NA	TGTGCCAGTAGCGGGGGCCCACCAAAGGGCGAGCAGTACTTC	CASSGGPPKGEQYF
NA	TRBJ2-7	TRBV5-4	TRBD2	TGTGCCAGCAGCTTGCCTAGCGGGAGGGCTCGCTCCTACGAGCAGTACTTC	CASSLPSGRARSYEQYF
NA	TRBJ2-2	TRBV5-4	TRBD1	TGTGCCAGCAGCTTGGAGTGGGGACAGGGCACCGGGGAGCTGTTTTTT	CASSLEWGQGTGELFF
NA	TRBJ1-5	TRBV6-1	NA	TGTGCCAGCAGTGAAGCTGTCCGTAGCAATCAGCCCCAGCATTTT	CASSEAVRSNQPQHF
few	TRBJ1-2	TRBV27	TRBD1	TGTGCCAGCGGCTACGCAGGGGGGAACTATGGCTACACCTTC	CASGYAGGNYGYTF
NA	TRBJ1-1	TRBV2	TRBD1	TGTGCCAGCAGGGACGGGACAGGGGAGAACACTGAAGCTTTCTTT	CASRDGTGENTEAFF
once	TRBJ1-5	TRBV10-3	NA	TGTGCCATCAGTGAGTCGCTGGGGGGCAATAGCAATCAGCCCCAGCATTTT	CAISESLGGNSNQPQHF
once	TRBJ2-7	TRBV5-1	TRBD1	TGCGCCAGCAGCTTGAGGACGGACAGGGGGGGCTACGAGCAGTACTTC	CASSLRTDRGGYEQYF
NA	TRBJ1-3	TRBV5-5	NA	TGTGCCAGCACCACCGACAGTGGCTCTGGAAACACCATATATTTT	CASTTDSGSGNTIYF
NA	TRBJ2-5	TRBV7-2	NA	TGTGCCAGCAGCCGGGCGTTGCCGGGGACAAGAGGCCAGTACTTC	CASSRALPGTRGQYF
NA	TRBJ2-7	TRBV28	TRBD2	TGTGCCAGCAGGGCCGGGACTACCTACGAGCAGTACTTC	CASRAGTTYEQYF
NA	TRBJ2-5	TRBV6-1	NA	TGTGCCAGCAGTGGAGCGAGGGAGACCCAGTACTTC	CASSGARETQYF
many	TRBJ2-5	TRBV7-2	NA	TGTGCCAGCAGCTCTCATGAGACCCAGTACTTC	CASSSHETQYF
once	TRBJ1-4	TRBV6-1	NA	TGTGCCAGCAGTACCCGTGCAGGGTACGAAAAACTGTTTTTT	CASSTRAGYEKLFF
NA	TRBJ1-1	TRBV11-2	TRBD1	TGTGCCAGCGTCCCCTACAGGGGAACTGAAGCTTTCTTT	CASVPYRGTEAFF
NA	TRBJ2-3	TRBV5-1	TRBD1	TGCGCCAGCAGCTCGGGGACAGGGCGGGATACGCAGTATTTT	CASSSGTGRDTQYF
NA	TRBJ1-6	TRBV5-4	NA	TGTGCCAGCAGCTTGACAGGGACGGATTCACCCCTCCACTTT	CASSLTGTDSPLHF
NA	TRBJ2-7	TRBV18	TRBD1	TGTGCCAGCTCGGGGGACAGCAGAGGCGAGCAGTACTTC	CASSGDSRGEQYF
NA	TRBJ2-7	TRBV5-1	NA	TGCGCCAGCAGCTTGGAAAAAGGATCCTACGAGCAGTACTTC	CASSLEKGSYEQYF
NA	TRBJ1-6	TRBV6-5	NA	TGTGCCAGCAGAGACCTGAATTCACCCCTCCACTTT	CASRDLNSPLHF
NA	TRBJ2-1	TRBV6-5	NA	TGTGCCAGCAGTCCCGACCGCGTAGAGGGGGATGAGCAGTTCTTC	CASSPDRVEGDEQFF
once	TRBJ2-5	TRBV5-4	NA	TGTGCCAGCAGCCTGGGTGGCAGGAACAAGGGAGAGACCCAGTACTTC	CASSLGGRNKGETQYF
NA	TRBJ1-2	TRBV28	TRBD1	TGTGCCAGCAGAAAACAGGGGGCCTATGGCTACACCTTC	CASRKQGAYGYTF
NA	TRBJ2-7	TRBV4-1	NA	TGCGCCAGCAGCCAGGACGCCTTGCTAGGGGAGCAGTACTTC	CASSQDALLGEQYF
NA	TRBJ2-7	TRBV5-5	TRBD2	TGTGCCAGCAGCTTGTCTCGGGGGGACGGTCGGGAGCAGTACTTC	CASSLSRGDGREQYF
NA	TRBJ2-2	TRBV10-2	NA	TGCGCCAGCACAAGGTCGAACACCGGGGAGCTGTTTTTT	CASTRSNTGELFF
NA	TRBJ2-7	TRBV7-9	TRBD1	TGTGCCAGCAGCACCCAACAGGGGGCGGGGGAGCAGTACTTC	CASSTQQGAGEQYF
NA	TRBJ1-3	TRBV9	NA	TGTGCCAGCAGCGCAGATTTGGCAGCTGGAAACACCATATATTTT	CASSADLAAGNTIYF
NA	TRBJ1-2	TRBV28	NA	TGTGCCAGCAGTTTAAACAGATTTAACTATGGCTACACCTTC	CASSLNRFNYGYTF
NA	TRBJ1-6	TRBV27	NA	TGTGCCAGCAGTTTAAAAGGGGATAATTCACCCCTCCACTTT	CASSLKGDNSPLHF
NA	TRBJ2-6	TRBV5-1	NA	TGCGCCAGCAGCTTGGGACAGGCCTCCGGGGCCAACGTCCTGACTTTC	CASSLGQASGANVLTF
NA	TRBJ1-3	TRBV5-1	NA	TGCGCCAGCAGCTTGACCCTCGTGAAGGACTCTGGAAACACCATATATTTT	CASSLTLVKDSGNTIYF
NA	TRBJ1-5	TRBV27	NA	TGTGCCAGCAGTCCCCCGAGGGCAGCCAATCAGCCCCAGCATTTT	CASSPPRAANQPQHF
once	TRBJ2-7	TRBV5-1	TRBD2	TGCGCCAGCAGCTCCAGGACTCGGGGGGTAAAGGCCTACTACGAGCAGTACTTC	CASSSRTRGVKAYYEQYF